These T cell receptor beta chains were read from a single sample in a study of blood T cell repertoires in COVID-19. Assay: immunoSEQ multiplex PCR; the TCRdb copy retains only in-frame clones and omits some. The table lists 200,000 or so clones, more than 70% of them singletons. The sequenced sample consisted of PBMCs or T cells enriched from blood (not recorded which). Every receptor here comes from a woman between 40 and 50 years old with acute COVID-19. Each CDR3 is given with its conserved first and last residue. The D gene is left open where the match is weak. Size is stated for part of the rows, as once, few or many counts, or as a class when the clone is expanded.

cdr3_nt: TGTGCCAGTAGACCCGGGGGAGGGGCGGGAGCCGAGCAGTACTTC
cdr3_aa: CASRPGGGAGAEQYF
j_call: TRBJ2-7
clone_size: NA
d_call: TRBD2
v_call: TRBV19

cdr3_nt: TGTGCCAGTAGTAGTTCCGGGGACACTGAAGCTTTCTTT
cdr3_aa: CASSSSGDTEAFF
j_call: TRBJ1-1
clone_size: NA
d_call: NA
v_call: TRBV19

cdr3_nt: TGTGCCAGCAGTTTCGTCACTGCAACTAATGAAAAACTGTTTTTT
cdr3_aa: CASSFVTATNEKLFF
j_call: TRBJ1-4
clone_size: NA
d_call: NA
v_call: TRBV28

cdr3_nt: TGTGCCAGTAGTATAGTTCTACAGAGTAATCAGCCCCAGCATTTT
cdr3_aa: CASSIVLQSNQPQHF
j_call: TRBJ1-5
clone_size: few
d_call: NA
v_call: TRBV19

cdr3_nt: TGTGCCACCAGCAGGGAGACCTCTAACTATGGCTACACCTTC
cdr3_aa: CATSRETSNYGYTF
j_call: TRBJ1-2
clone_size: few
d_call: NA
v_call: TRBV15

cdr3_nt: TGTGCCATCAGTGAGTCGATGGGGCGCACCTTC
cdr3_aa: CAISESMGRTF
j_call: TRBJ1-2
clone_size: NA
d_call: NA
v_call: TRBV10-3

cdr3_nt: TGTGCCAGTAGTGCGGGCCCCCCGGGACAGCTAAATGAAAAACTGTTTTTT
cdr3_aa: CASSAGPPGQLNEKLFF
j_call: TRBJ1-4
clone_size: NA
d_call: TRBD1
v_call: TRBV19

cdr3_nt: TGTGCCAGCAGCCCGTCGACAGGGAGCAATCAGCCCCAGCATTTT
cdr3_aa: CASSPSTGSNQPQHF
j_call: TRBJ1-5
clone_size: NA
d_call: TRBD1
v_call: TRBV3-1/TRBV3-2

cdr3_nt: TGTGCCACCAGCAGAGATTACCCGTCAGGGGGCTTGAACACTGAAGCTTTCTTT
cdr3_aa: CATSRDYPSGGLNTEAFF
j_call: TRBJ1-1
clone_size: many
d_call: TRBD1
v_call: TRBV15

cdr3_nt: TGTGCCAGCTCACCCGCGGGAGCTAGCACAGATACGCAGTATTTT
cdr3_aa: CASSPAGASTDTQYF
j_call: TRBJ2-3
clone_size: NA
d_call: TRBD2
v_call: TRBV18

cdr3_nt: TGTGCCAGCAGCCTTATCTCTGGAAACACCATATATTTT
cdr3_aa: CASSLISGNTIYF
j_call: TRBJ1-3
clone_size: NA
d_call: NA
v_call: TRBV3-1/TRBV3-2

cdr3_nt: TGTGCCAGCAGTCCCATAACAGGGGGCGCTGGGGCCAACGTCCTGACTTTC
cdr3_aa: CASSPITGGAGANVLTF
j_call: TRBJ2-6
clone_size: NA
d_call: TRBD1
v_call: TRBV6-6

cdr3_nt: TGTGCCAGCAATTCCGGACAGGGGTCCTACAATGAGCAGTTCTTC
cdr3_aa: CASNSGQGSYNEQFF
j_call: TRBJ2-1
clone_size: NA
d_call: TRBD1
v_call: TRBV6-5

cdr3_nt: TGTGCCAGTAGTGTCTGGGGGGGCACTGAAGCTTTCTTT
cdr3_aa: CASSVWGGTEAFF
j_call: TRBJ1-1
clone_size: NA
d_call: NA
v_call: TRBV19

cdr3_nt: TGTGCCAGCAGCCCACCTCTGGACAGGTCCACCGGGGAGCTGTTTTTT
cdr3_aa: CASSPPLDRSTGELFF
j_call: TRBJ2-2
clone_size: few
d_call: TRBD1
v_call: TRBV7-9

cdr3_nt: TGTGCCAGTAGTACTCAAGAGACCCAGTACTTC
cdr3_aa: CASSTQETQYF
j_call: TRBJ2-5
clone_size: NA
d_call: NA
v_call: TRBV19

cdr3_nt: TGTGCCAGCAGCCTAAGGGGGCAGTTTTTAGCCAAAAACATTCAGTACTTC
cdr3_aa: CASSLRGQFLAKNIQYF
j_call: TRBJ2-4
clone_size: NA
d_call: TRBD1
v_call: TRBV27

cdr3_nt: TGCGCCAGCAGCAACCGACAGGGTGGATCGGAAAAACTGTTTTTT
cdr3_aa: CASSNRQGGSEKLFF
j_call: TRBJ1-4
clone_size: many
d_call: TRBD1
v_call: TRBV5-1

cdr3_nt: TGTGCCAGCAGCTCCTTCAGAGGTTCTGGAAACACCATATATTTT
cdr3_aa: CASSSFRGSGNTIYF
j_call: TRBJ1-3
clone_size: NA
d_call: NA
v_call: TRBV7-2

cdr3_nt: TGTGCCAGCGGGCAGTATAGCAATCAGCCCCAGCATTTT
cdr3_aa: CASGQYSNQPQHF
j_call: TRBJ1-5
clone_size: NA
d_call: NA
v_call: TRBV2

cdr3_nt: TGTGCCAGCAGCCCAGATCCCACTAGCGGGAGGTATGAGCAGTTCTTC
cdr3_aa: CASSPDPTSGRYEQFF
j_call: TRBJ2-1
clone_size: NA
d_call: TRBD2
v_call: TRBV7-9

cdr3_nt: TGTGCCAGCAGTCCTTCCCGACAGGAGTATGGCTACACCTTC
cdr3_aa: CASSPSRQEYGYTF
j_call: TRBJ1-2
clone_size: NA
d_call: NA
v_call: TRBV28

cdr3_nt: TGTGCCAGCAGGACGGGGGTTACTGAAGCTTTCTTT
cdr3_aa: CASRTGVTEAFF
j_call: TRBJ1-1
clone_size: NA
d_call: NA
v_call: TRBV28

cdr3_nt: TGTGCCAGTAGTGAGACAGGGATGTCGACAGATACGCAGTATTTT
cdr3_aa: CASSETGMSTDTQYF
j_call: TRBJ2-3
clone_size: NA
d_call: TRBD1
v_call: TRBV19

cdr3_nt: TGCAGCGTTGAGGGCAGAATGAACACTGAAGCTTTCTTT
cdr3_aa: CSVEGRMNTEAFF
j_call: TRBJ1-1
clone_size: NA
d_call: NA
v_call: TRBV29-1

cdr3_nt: TGCGCCAGCAGCTTGGATTCGGGAGGTACCGGGGAGCTGTTTTTT
cdr3_aa: CASSLDSGGTGELFF
j_call: TRBJ2-2
clone_size: once
d_call: TRBD2
v_call: TRBV5-1

cdr3_nt: TGTGCCAGTAGTATGCAGGCGCACTCTGGAAACACCATATATTTT
cdr3_aa: CASSMQAHSGNTIYF
j_call: TRBJ1-3
clone_size: NA
d_call: NA
v_call: TRBV19

cdr3_nt: TGTGCCAGTAGTCCACCGGGACAGCAAAATGAAAAACTGTTTTTT
cdr3_aa: CASSPPGQQNEKLFF
j_call: TRBJ1-4
clone_size: once
d_call: TRBD1
v_call: TRBV19

cdr3_nt: TGTGCCAGCAGCGCCTCTAGCGGGGGACGCTACGAGCAGTACTTC
cdr3_aa: CASSASSGGRYEQYF
j_call: TRBJ2-7
clone_size: NA
d_call: TRBD2
v_call: TRBV9

cdr3_nt: TGTGCCAGCAGCCGGACTACGTCCAATGAGCAGTTCTTC
cdr3_aa: CASSRTTSNEQFF
j_call: TRBJ2-1
clone_size: once
d_call: NA
v_call: TRBV11-1

cdr3_nt: TGTGCCAGCAGCCAAGGTGGGACTAGCGGGAGGGGGGATACGCAGTATTTT
cdr3_aa: CASSQGGTSGRGDTQYF
j_call: TRBJ2-3
clone_size: NA
d_call: TRBD2
v_call: TRBV4-2

cdr3_nt: TGTGCCAGCAGCTTAGGGGGTGCAGGGAAAAACATTCAGTACTTC
cdr3_aa: CASSLGGAGKNIQYF
j_call: TRBJ2-4
clone_size: NA
d_call: NA
v_call: TRBV7-2

cdr3_nt: TGTGCCAGCAGCGTAGGGGACAGGGAGGTATGGATGGCCGGGGAGCTGTTTTTT
cdr3_aa: CASSVGDREVWMAGELFF
j_call: TRBJ2-2
clone_size: NA
d_call: TRBD1
v_call: TRBV9

cdr3_nt: TGTGCCATCAGTGAAGTAGGGGCCAACACCGGGGAGCTGTTTTTT
cdr3_aa: CAISEVGANTGELFF
j_call: TRBJ2-2
clone_size: NA
d_call: NA
v_call: TRBV10-3

cdr3_nt: TGTGCCAGCAGTTTAGGCGGAGCTAACTATGGCTACACCTTC
cdr3_aa: CASSLGGANYGYTF
j_call: TRBJ1-2
clone_size: NA
d_call: NA
v_call: TRBV28

cdr3_nt: TGTGCCAGCAGGGACAGGGAGTGGCCCATATATTTT
cdr3_aa: CASRDREWPIYF
j_call: TRBJ1-3
clone_size: NA
d_call: TRBD1
v_call: TRBV28

cdr3_nt: TGCGCCAGCAGCTTCACAGGGACAAACAATGAGCAGTTCTTC
cdr3_aa: CASSFTGTNNEQFF
j_call: TRBJ2-1
clone_size: once
d_call: NA
v_call: TRBV5-1

cdr3_nt: TGTGCCAGCGGTCGGTCGCCTAATGAAAAACTGTTTTTT
cdr3_aa: CASGRSPNEKLFF
j_call: TRBJ1-4
clone_size: NA
d_call: NA
v_call: TRBV6-5

cdr3_nt: TGCGCCAGCAGCCTCCCGGCCGGGGGGGAAGGAGAGACCCAGTACTTC
cdr3_aa: CASSLPAGGEGETQYF
j_call: TRBJ2-5
clone_size: NA
d_call: TRBD2
v_call: TRBV5-1

cdr3_nt: TGTGCCAGCAGCTGGGGGACAGGGGGTGAAGCTTTCTTT
cdr3_aa: CASSWGTGGEAFF
j_call: TRBJ1-1
clone_size: NA
d_call: TRBD1
v_call: TRBV7-3

cdr3_nt: TGTGCCAGCAGTTTGGGTCGGACAGGGCGGGATGAGCAGTTCTTC
cdr3_aa: CASSLGRTGRDEQFF
j_call: TRBJ2-1
clone_size: NA
d_call: TRBD1
v_call: TRBV28

cdr3_nt: TGTGCCAGCAGCTCGGGACAGGGACGGTACGAGCAGTACTTC
cdr3_aa: CASSSGQGRYEQYF
j_call: TRBJ2-7
clone_size: NA
d_call: TRBD1
v_call: TRBV5-4

cdr3_nt: TGTGCCAGTAGTTACAGGGGTGGCCAGCCCCAGCATTTT
cdr3_aa: CASSYRGGQPQHF
j_call: TRBJ1-5
clone_size: NA
d_call: TRBD1
v_call: TRBV19

cdr3_nt: TGTGCCAGCAGCACCCAATCCGGGACAGCAGTTCCCTACAATGAGCAGTTCTTC
cdr3_aa: CASSTQSGTAVPYNEQFF
j_call: TRBJ2-1
clone_size: NA
d_call: NA
v_call: TRBV21-1

cdr3_nt: TGTGCCAGCAGACTCGGACAGGGTGTACGCACCATATATTTT
cdr3_aa: CASRLGQGVRTIYF
j_call: TRBJ1-3
clone_size: once
d_call: TRBD1
v_call: TRBV6-5

cdr3_nt: TGTGCCAGCAGCCCCACAGGGGGCTCTGCTTCACCCCTCCACTTT
cdr3_aa: CASSPTGGSASPLHF
j_call: TRBJ1-6
clone_size: few
d_call: TRBD1
v_call: TRBV7-9

cdr3_nt: TGTGCCAGCAGCCGGACAGCCTACGAGCAGTACTTC
cdr3_aa: CASSRTAYEQYF
j_call: TRBJ2-7
clone_size: NA
d_call: NA
v_call: TRBV6-5

cdr3_nt: TGTGCCAGCAGTTCTCCGACTGGCGACTCTGGAAACACCATATATTTT
cdr3_aa: CASSSPTGDSGNTIYF
j_call: TRBJ1-3
clone_size: NA
d_call: NA
v_call: TRBV27

cdr3_nt: TGCACCAGCAGCCAATATTCCGCGTCGCGGGGGATTTACAATGAGCAGTTCTTC
cdr3_aa: CTSSQYSASRGIYNEQFF
j_call: TRBJ2-1
clone_size: NA
d_call: NA
v_call: TRBV1

cdr3_nt: TGTGCCTGGACGGTAGCGGGGGGGCTAGGTGAGCAGTTCTTC
cdr3_aa: CAWTVAGGLGEQFF
j_call: TRBJ2-1
clone_size: NA
d_call: TRBD2
v_call: TRBV30

cdr3_nt: TGTGCCAGCAGCCCCGGACAGTTTGGGATTAATCAGCCCCAGCATTTT
cdr3_aa: CASSPGQFGINQPQHF
j_call: TRBJ1-5
clone_size: NA
d_call: NA
v_call: TRBV3-1/TRBV3-2

cdr3_nt: TGTGCCAGCAGGGCCCGCCCGAGGAACATTCAGTACTTC
cdr3_aa: CASRARPRNIQYF
j_call: TRBJ2-4
clone_size: NA
d_call: NA
v_call: TRBV2

cdr3_nt: TGTGCCAGCAGCTGGACAGACGCGGCTGGGACCCAGTACTTC
cdr3_aa: CASSWTDAAGTQYF
j_call: TRBJ2-5
clone_size: NA
d_call: NA
v_call: TRBV7-6